This entry concerns a single T cell receptor (beta chain). This entry comes from a study of shared clonotypes between healthy human individuals. Assay used: immunoSEQ multiplex PCR; TCRdb lists only in-frame clones, some missing. The sample comprises more than 400,000 clones, about 72% of which are singletons, and about 11% rests with the top ten. The V gene's germline CDR1 is MNHNS and CDR2 SASEGT. Deletions cut 4 bases from V and 4 bases from J, with 16 bases between. CDR3 length: 15 residues. V gene TRBV6-1 combines with J gene TRBJ1-2, with D hard to call. The clonotype was recovered from a woman aged 40 to 50 in good health. Some clones in this sample may be carry-over from other donors' samples. The sample was PBMCs. CDR3 sequence reads: CASSASVDGGYGYTF. CDR3 coding DNA: TGTGCCAGCAGTGCCTCAGTGGATGGAGGCTATGGCTACACCTTC.